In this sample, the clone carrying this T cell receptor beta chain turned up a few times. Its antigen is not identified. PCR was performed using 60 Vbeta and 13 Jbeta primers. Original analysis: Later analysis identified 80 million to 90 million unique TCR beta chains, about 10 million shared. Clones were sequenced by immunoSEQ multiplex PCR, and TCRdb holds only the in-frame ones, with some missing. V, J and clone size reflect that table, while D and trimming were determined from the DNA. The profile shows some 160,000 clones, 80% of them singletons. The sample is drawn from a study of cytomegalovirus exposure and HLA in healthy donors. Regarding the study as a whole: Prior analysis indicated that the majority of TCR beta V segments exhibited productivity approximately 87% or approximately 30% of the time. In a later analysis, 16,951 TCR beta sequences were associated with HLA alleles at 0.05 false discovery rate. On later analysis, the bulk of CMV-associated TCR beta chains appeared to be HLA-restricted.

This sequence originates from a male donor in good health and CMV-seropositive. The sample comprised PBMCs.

The CDR3 nucleotides read TGTGCCAGCAGCGTAGATGGGACTCATTACAATGAGCAGTTCTTC. It translates to CASSVDGTHYNEQFF. This chain uses TRBV9 with TRBJ2-1, with a tentative D call TRBD2 (6 bases). The CDR3 consists of 15 residues. CDR1 is SGDLS, CDR2 YYNGEE, per germline. The V end lost 0 bases, the J end lost 4 bases, and 11 bases lay between the germline ends.